What follows are 3 T cell receptor beta chains derived from one specimen sequenced in a study of monozygotic twins with inflammatory bowel disease (dated by TCRdb to about 2019). Library method: 5' RACE. The listed sequencing device is Illumina HiSeq 2500. TCRdb reprocessed the reads, so every CDR3 protein sequence counts as one entry and DNA is not shown. The table of this sample itemizes about 200,000 distinct CDR3 sequences. Less than 9% of the sample is taken by the ten largest. The specimen sequenced was blood. All receptors derive from a human donor with ulcerative colitis or Crohn's disease, or a healthy co-twin of an affected twin (not recorded which).

This chain connects TRBV6-6 to TRBJ2-2; TCRdb's D call, TRBD2, is unchecked because there is no DNA. Germline loops: CDR1 MNHNY, CDR2 SVGAGI (reference sequence). The CDR3 spans 12 residues. The chain's CDR3 is CASSPPGGELFF.

This sequence joins TRBV5-8 and TRBJ1-3; TCRdb returns TRBD1, unconfirmable since there is no DNA. Germline lookup yields CDR1 SGHTS and CDR2 YDEGEE. The CDR3 contains 14 residues. The CDR3 sequence: CASNPGEWGNTIYF.

The chain employs TRBV4-2 and TRBJ1-6; no DNA is available, so the TRBD1 call from TCRdb remains unchecked. Germline V CDR1 and CDR2: LGHNA, YNFKEQ. The CDR3 contains 17 residues. CDR3 residues: CASSQAAQGANNSPLHF.